This T cell receptor beta chain came from a study of shared clonotypes between healthy human individuals. Study overall: Used for every donor were three CD4 naive, three CD4 memory, two CD8 naive and one CD8 memory plate. Study-wide results and limits: Between several donors, naive CD4 clonotypes were shared at a level of about 5%.

Details on this clone: The target antigen is unknown.

Some clones are missing from TCRdb's copy, which holds only in-frame ones; the method was immunoSEQ multiplex PCR. The sample includes millions of clones, approximately 94% of them seen just once. The trim removed 2 bases at V and 9 bases at J, leaving 15 bases unmatched. Germline CDR1 reads GTSNPN; CDR2 reads SVGIG (reference sequence). This CDR3 has 16 residues. The chain links TRBV30 to TRBJ1-5; 8 nucleotides agree with TRBD1. Sequenced input: naive CD4+ T cells sorted from blood. Subset specified: CD45RA+ positively selected. This TCR was recovered from a young man in good health. This CDR3 reads CAWSPRQGAHSLPQHF. CDR3 bases: TGTGCCTGGAGTCCGCGGCAGGGGGCACATTCTCTGCCCCAGCATTTT.